The rows below give T cell receptor beta chains drawn from one sample of a study of PD-L1 blockade in urothelial cancer. Produced via immunoSEQ multiplex PCR; TCRdb's table is partial and in-frame only. The table includes around 32,000 clones, approximately 87% detected once. The sample was PBMCs, taken around atezolizumab (anti-PD-L1) treatment. Receptor source: a middle-aged man with urothelial cancer. The CDR3 runs from the conserved cysteine through the conserved F or W. Fields, in order: V gene, J gene, clone size, D gene, CDR3 protein, CDR3 DNA. A D gene is named only where the DNA matches it firmly. Only part of the rows carry a size: once, few, many, or a class if the clone is expanded.

>TRBV30|TRBJ1-2|once|TRBD1
CAWSDTGESGYTF
TGTGCCTGGAGTGATACAGGGGAATCTGGCTACACCTTC
>TRBV10-3|TRBJ1-2|.|.
CAISEPSYGYTF
TGTGCCATCAGTGAGCCCAGCTATGGCTACACCTTC
>TRBV14|TRBJ2-7|.|TRBD1
CARDPGQESSYEQYF
TGTGCCAGAGATCCGGGACAGGAGAGCTCCTACGAGCAGTACTTC
>TRBV10-3|TRBJ1-1|.|.
CAIRETDYLNTEAFF
TGTGCCATCCGGGAGACGGACTATTTGAACACTGAAGCTTTCTTT
>TRBV7-8|TRBJ1-5|once|.
CASSWGWRDLNQPQHF
TGTGCCAGCAGCTGGGGCTGGAGGGATTTAAACCAGCCCCAGCATTTT
>TRBV5-1|TRBJ2-7|.|TRBD2
CASSLAGTNYEQYF
TGCGCCAGCAGCTTGGCCGGGACTAACTACGAGCAGTACTTC
>TRBV9|TRBJ1-4|.|TRBD1
CASSVGGQPNEKLFF
TGTGCCAGCAGTGTGGGGGGACAGCCTAATGAAAAACTGTTTTTT
>TRBV27|TRBJ2-3|.|.
CASSQYFPDTQYF
TGTGCCAGCTCCCAGTATTTTCCAGATACGCAGTATTTT
>TRBV28|TRBJ1-2|.|.
CASSETGSYGYTF
TGTGCCAGCAGCGAGACAGGTTCTTATGGCTACACCTTC
>TRBV27|TRBJ1-5|few|.
CASSPPGGLTPLSNQPQHF
TGTGCCAGCAGTCCCCCGGGGGGCCTAACCCCGCTTAGCAATCAGCCCCAGCATTTT
>TRBV7-9|TRBJ2-3|.|.
CASSQGGVGPDTQYF
TGTGCCAGCAGTCAGGGGGGAGTAGGGCCGGATACGCAGTATTTT
>TRBV6-5|TRBJ1-1|once|.
CANSPRGGGNTEAFF
TGTGCCAACAGTCCACGGGGGGGCGGGAACACTGAAGCTTTCTTT
>TRBV19|TRBJ2-5|.|TRBD1
CASSIPQQGPKETQYF
TGTGCCAGTAGTATCCCTCAACAGGGGCCGAAAGAGACCCAGTACTTC
>TRBV11-2|TRBJ2-3|.|.
CASSPRRDRSTDTQYF
TGTGCCAGCAGCCCAAGGCGGGACAGAAGCACAGATACGCAGTATTTT
>TRBV6-6|TRBJ1-4|.|.
CASLNQAAQLFF
TGTGCCAGCCTAAACCAGGCTGCACAACTGTTTTTT
>TRBV15|TRBJ2-3|once|.
CATSRDLATGTQYF
TGTGCCACCAGCAGGGACCTAGCAACGGGTACGCAGTATTTT
>TRBV27|TRBJ1-4|.|.
CASSQPGGEKLFF
TGTGCCAGCAGCCAACCGGGAGGTGAAAAACTGTTTTTT
>TRBV7-2|TRBJ2-7|.|.
CASSLSGWLTYEQYF
TGTGCCAGCAGCTTAAGTGGTTGGCTTACCTACGAGCAGTACTTC
>TRBV27|TRBJ2-3|.|.
CASSLSLTDTQYF
TGTGCCAGCAGTTTATCCCTCACAGATACGCAGTATTTT
>TRBV19|TRBJ2-1|once|.
CASSIAGTSTYNEQFF
TGTGCCAGTAGTATAGCGGGGACATCCACCTACAATGAGCAGTTCTTC
>TRBV10-3|TRBJ2-7|.|.
CAISGGLGGGEQYF
TGTGCCATCAGTGGGGGACTCGGCGGTGGCGAGCAGTACTTC
>TRBV6-5|TRBJ2-7|.|.
CASSYSHRPHEQYF
TGTGCCAGCAGTTACTCGCACAGGCCACACGAGCAGTACTTC
>TRBV7-9|TRBJ1-5|.|.
CASSSDTGQRDQPQHF
TGTGCCAGCAGCTCTGATACAGGGCAGAGAGATCAGCCCCAGCATTTT
>TRBV19|TRBJ1-1|.|.
CASKFRLNTEAFF
TGTGCCAGTAAGTTTCGGTTGAACACTGAAGCTTTCTTT
>TRBV7-9|TRBJ2-7|.|TRBD1
CASSQGTGGYEQYF
TGTGCCAGCAGCCAAGGGACAGGTGGTTACGAGCAGTACTTC
>TRBV4-2|TRBJ2-7|once|TRBD2
CASSQGTSGGFSYEQYF
TGTGCCAGCAGCCAAGGGACTAGCGGGGGGTTTAGCTACGAGCAGTACTTC
>TRBV30|TRBJ2-5|.|.
CAWDSQETQYF
TGTGCCTGGGACAGCCAAGAGACCCAGTACTTC
>TRBV28|TRBJ2-7|.|.
CASSYLFGSGSSYEQYF
TGTGCCAGCAGTTACCTCTTCGGTAGCGGAAGCTCCTACGAGCAGTACTTC
>TRBV7-9|TRBJ1-3|.|.
CASSLLSSGNTIYF
TGTGCCAGCAGCTTACTGTCCTCTGGAAACACCATATATTTT
>TRBV19|TRBJ2-7|.|TRBD1
CASSPLTGALYEQYF
TGTGCCAGTAGTCCCTTGACAGGGGCCCTCTACGAGCAGTACTTC
>TRBV7-3|TRBJ2-3|once|TRBD2
CASSWGLAGADTQYF
TGTGCCAGCAGCTGGGGACTAGCGGGCGCAGATACGCAGTATTTT
>TRBV7-7|TRBJ2-7|.|TRBD1
CASSLADRDIDEQYF
TGTGCTAGCAGCTTAGCCGACAGGGATATCGACGAGCAGTACTTC
>TRBV27|TRBJ2-1|.|TRBD1
CASSLFGSGTGVYEQFF
TGTGCCAGCAGTTTATTCGGATCCGGGACAGGGGTATATGAGCAGTTCTTC
>TRBV6-1|TRBJ2-3|.|.
CASSEGQLSTDTQYF
TGTGCCAGCAGTGAAGGACAGCTAAGCACAGATACGCAGTATTTT
>TRBV6-5|TRBJ2-2|.|.
CASSNDNRDTGELFF
TGTGCCAGCAGCAACGATAACAGGGACACCGGGGAGCTGTTTTTT
>TRBV11-1|TRBJ2-7|.|.
CASSSDSTYEQYF
TGTGCCAGCAGCTCCGACAGTACCTACGAGCAGTACTTC
>TRBV10-3|TRBJ2-7|.|.
CAISDRNYEQYF
TGTGCCATCAGTGATAGAAACTACGAGCAGTACTTC
>TRBV7-9|TRBJ1-5|.|.
CASSLKGVGQPQHF
TGTGCCAGCAGCTTAAAAGGGGTGGGTCAGCCCCAGCATTTT
>TRBV4-1|TRBJ2-7|.|.
CASSLRGVTSEQYF
TGCGCCAGCAGCCTTAGAGGTGTGACGTCCGAGCAGTACTTC
>TRBV9|TRBJ2-3|.|TRBD1
CASSEGAGQGQRDTQYF
TGTGCCAGCAGCGAGGGGGCGGGACAGGGTCAAAGAGATACGCAGTATTTT
>TRBV27|TRBJ2-1|.|.
CASSLRNNEQFF
TGTGCCAGCAGTCTCAGAAACAATGAGCAGTTCTTC
>TRBV10-3|TRBJ1-5|.|.
CAIRGLGSNQPQHF
TGTGCCATCAGGGGACTTGGTAGCAATCAGCCCCAGCATTTT
>TRBV9|TRBJ2-5|once|TRBD2
CASSVVSSGSKTQYF
TGTGCCAGCAGCGTAGTATCTAGCGGGAGCAAGACCCAGTACTTC
>TRBV4-1|TRBJ2-5|.|.
CASSPVIETQYF
TGCGCCAGCTCCCCAGTTATCGAGACCCAGTACTTC
>TRBV28|TRBJ2-7|.|.
CASSFGGAQLYEQYF
TGTGCCAGCAGTTTTGGCGGGGCACAACTCTACGAGCAGTACTTC
>TRBV28|TRBJ2-7|.|.
CASSFGQSYEQYF
TGTGCCAGCAGTTTTGGACAGTCCTACGAGCAGTACTTC
>TRBV5-6|TRBJ2-7|.|.
CASSLAREQYF
TGTGCCAGCAGCTTGGCCCGCGAGCAGTACTTC
>TRBV4-1|TRBJ1-1|.|TRBD1
CASSPVDRGADTEAFF
TGCGCCAGCAGCCCTGTGGACAGGGGGGCGGACACTGAAGCTTTCTTT
>TRBV10-3|TRBJ1-5|.|.
CAISESEFGNQPQHF
TGTGCCATCAGTGAGTCGGAGTTCGGCAATCAGCCCCAGCATTTT
>TRBV7-6|TRBJ2-1|once|TRBD2
CASSPRAPLTSGGYNEQFF
TGTGCCAGCAGCCCAAGGGCTCCCCTTACTAGCGGGGGCTACAATGAGCAGTTCTTC
>TRBV30|TRBJ1-1|.|.
CAWSVRDRSRTEAFF
TGTGCCTGGAGTGTACGAGACAGGTCTAGGACTGAAGCTTTCTTT
>TRBV5-1|TRBJ1-2|.|.
CASSSLTPATFYGYTF
TGCGCCAGCAGCTCTCTGACACCGGCGACCTTCTATGGCTACACCTTC
>TRBV19|TRBJ2-1|.|TRBD2
CASSKGPLAGGRSSYNEQFF
TGTGCCAGTAGTAAGGGTCCTCTAGCGGGAGGACGGAGCTCCTACAATGAGCAGTTCTTC
>TRBV5-4|TRBJ2-1|.|TRBD2
CASSTGLAFYNEQFF
TGTGCCAGCAGCACGGGACTAGCGTTCTACAATGAGCAGTTCTTC
>TRBV5-1|TRBJ2-2|.|TRBD2
CASSSIAGTGELFF
TGCGCCAGCTCGTCTATAGCGGGAACCGGGGAGCTGTTTTTT
>TRBV9|TRBJ2-7|once|TRBD1
CASSVGARTGSSYEQYF
TGTGCCAGCAGCGTCGGGGCACGGACAGGGAGCTCCTACGAGCAGTACTTC
>TRBV9|TRBJ2-3|.|.
CASNAGDSSTDTQYF
TGTGCCAGCAATGCCGGGGACTCTAGCACAGATACGCAGTATTTT
>TRBV5-8|TRBJ1-1|.|.
CASSFVANTEAFF
TGTGCCAGCAGCTTTGTGGCGAACACTGAAGCTTTCTTT
>TRBV28|TRBJ1-5|.|.
CASSLPDTYQPQHF
TGTGCCAGCAGTCTCCCAGACACTTATCAGCCCCAGCATTTT
>TRBV10-3|TRBJ1-6|few|TRBD1
CAISENRGHYSPLHF
TGTGCCATCAGTGAAAACAGGGGGCATTATTCACCCCTCCACTTT